This TCR beta chain was retrieved from a study of cytomegalovirus exposure and HLA in healthy donors. It was with 60 Vbeta and 13 Jbeta primers that the PCR ran. The table came from immunoSEQ multiplex PCR; TCRdb's copy has only in-frame clones and leaves some out. The sample shows approximately 130,000 clones, about 80% of them seen only once. This CDR3 comprises 14 residues. The germline V gene has CDR1 MRHNA and CDR2 SNTAGT. V was trimmed by 8 bases and J by 8 bases, leaving 19 bases between them. The sequenced sample was PBMCs. The chain has TRBV6-4 and TRBJ2-1, with D possibly matching TRBD2 (7 bases). The TCR originated in a boy aged 2 to 9 in good health and CMV-seronegative. CDR3 coding DNA: TGTGCCAGCGCGAAGGGGGAGGGCATCGATGAGCAGTTCTTC. As protein: CASAKGEGIDEQFF.